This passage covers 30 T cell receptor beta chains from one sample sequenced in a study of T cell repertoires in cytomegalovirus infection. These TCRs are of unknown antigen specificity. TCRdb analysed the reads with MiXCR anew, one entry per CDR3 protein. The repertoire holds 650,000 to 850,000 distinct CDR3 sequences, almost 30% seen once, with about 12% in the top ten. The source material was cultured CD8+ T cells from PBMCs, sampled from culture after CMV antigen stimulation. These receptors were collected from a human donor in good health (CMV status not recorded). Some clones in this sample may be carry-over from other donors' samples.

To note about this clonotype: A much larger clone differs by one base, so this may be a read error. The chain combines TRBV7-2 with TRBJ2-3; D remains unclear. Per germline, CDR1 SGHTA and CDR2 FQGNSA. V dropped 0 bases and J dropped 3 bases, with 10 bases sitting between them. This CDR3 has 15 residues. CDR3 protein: CASSLARYYTDTQYF. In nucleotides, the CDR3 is TGTGCCAGCAGCTTAGCCCGGTACTATACAGATACGCAGTATTTT.

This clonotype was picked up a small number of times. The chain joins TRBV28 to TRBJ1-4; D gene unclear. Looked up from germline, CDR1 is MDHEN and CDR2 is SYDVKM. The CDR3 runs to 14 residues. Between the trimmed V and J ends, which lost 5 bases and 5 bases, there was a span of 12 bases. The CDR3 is CASSLRSENEKLFF. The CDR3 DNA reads TGTGCCAGCAGTCTAAGAAGCGAGAATGAAAAACTGTTTTTT. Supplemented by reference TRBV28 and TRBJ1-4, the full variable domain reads DVKVTQSSRYLVKRTGEKVFLECVQDMDHENMFWYRQDPGLGLRLIYFSYDVKMKEKGDIPEGYSVSREKKERFSLILESASTNQTSMYLCASSLRSENEKLFFGSGTQLSVL.

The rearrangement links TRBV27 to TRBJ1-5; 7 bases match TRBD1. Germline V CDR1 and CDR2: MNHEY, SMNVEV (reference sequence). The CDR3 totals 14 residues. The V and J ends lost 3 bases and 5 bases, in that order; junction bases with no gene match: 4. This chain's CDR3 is CASSFGTADQPQHF. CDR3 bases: TGTGCCAGCAGTTTTGGGACAGCAGATCAGCCCCAGCATTTT.

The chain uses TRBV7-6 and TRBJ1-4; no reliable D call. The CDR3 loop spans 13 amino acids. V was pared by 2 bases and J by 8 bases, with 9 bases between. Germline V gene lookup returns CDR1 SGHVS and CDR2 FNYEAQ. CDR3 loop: CASSLIRGEKLFF. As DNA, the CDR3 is TGTGCCAGCAGCTTAATTCGCGGGGAAAAACTGTTTTTT.

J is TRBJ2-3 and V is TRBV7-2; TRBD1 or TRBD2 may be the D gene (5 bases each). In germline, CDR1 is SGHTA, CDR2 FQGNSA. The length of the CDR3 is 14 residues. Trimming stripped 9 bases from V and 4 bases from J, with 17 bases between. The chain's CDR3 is CARSLPRGADTQYF. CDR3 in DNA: TGTGCCAGGAGCCTTCCTAGGGGAGCAGATACGCAGTATTTT.

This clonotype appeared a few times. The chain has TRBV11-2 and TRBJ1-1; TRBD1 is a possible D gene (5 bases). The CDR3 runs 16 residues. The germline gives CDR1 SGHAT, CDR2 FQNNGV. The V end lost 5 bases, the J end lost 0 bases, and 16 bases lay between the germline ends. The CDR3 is CASSPPPGPMNTEAFF. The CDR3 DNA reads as TGTGCCAGCAGCCCTCCCCCGGGGCCCATGAACACTGAAGCTTTCTTT. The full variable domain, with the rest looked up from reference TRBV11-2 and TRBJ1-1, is EAGVAQSPRYKIIEKRQSVAFWCNPISGHATLYWYQQILGQGPKLLIQFQNNGVVDDSQLPKDRFSAERLKGVDSTLKIQPAKLEDSAVYLCASSPPPGPMNTEAFFGQGTRLTVV.

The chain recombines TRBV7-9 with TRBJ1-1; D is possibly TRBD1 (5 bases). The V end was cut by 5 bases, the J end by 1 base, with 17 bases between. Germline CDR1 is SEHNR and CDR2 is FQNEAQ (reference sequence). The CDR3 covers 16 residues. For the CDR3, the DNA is TGTGCCAGCAGCCCTCGGACAAGAACTACGAACACTGAAGCTTTCTTT. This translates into CASSPRTRTTNTEAFF.

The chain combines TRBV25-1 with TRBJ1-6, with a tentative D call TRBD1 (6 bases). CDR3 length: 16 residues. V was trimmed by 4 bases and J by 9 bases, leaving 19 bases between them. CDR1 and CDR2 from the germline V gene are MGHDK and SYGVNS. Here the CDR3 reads CASSGRGYDRTSPLHF. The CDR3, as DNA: TGTGCCAGCAGTGGCAGAGGATACGACAGGACTTCACCCCTCCACTTT.

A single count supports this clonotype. The CDR3: CATSGGDVSFYTDTQYF. CDR3 in DNA: TGTGCCACCTCGGGGGGGGACGTTTCTTTTTACACAGATACGCAGTATTTT. The chain links TRBV6-1 to TRBJ2-3; 8 nucleotides agree with TRBD2. Germline CDR1 is MNHNS and CDR2 is SASEGT. CDR3 length: 17 amino acids. Trimming removed 10 bases from V and 2 bases from J; junction bases left unmatched: 17.

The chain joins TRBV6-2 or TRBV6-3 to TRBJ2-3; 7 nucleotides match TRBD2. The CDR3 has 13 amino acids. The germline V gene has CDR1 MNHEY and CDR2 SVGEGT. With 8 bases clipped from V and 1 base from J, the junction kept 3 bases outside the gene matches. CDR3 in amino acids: CASHRGGTDTQYF. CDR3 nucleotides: TGTGCCAGCCACCGGGGGGGCACAGATACGCAGTATTTT.

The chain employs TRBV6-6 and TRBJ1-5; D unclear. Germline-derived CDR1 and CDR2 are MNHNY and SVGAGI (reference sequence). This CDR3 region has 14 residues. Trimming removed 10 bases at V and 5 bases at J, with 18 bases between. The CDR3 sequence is CAISHQVRDQPQHF. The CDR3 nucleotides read TGTGCCATCTCCCATCAAGTCCGGGATCAGCCCCAGCATTTT.

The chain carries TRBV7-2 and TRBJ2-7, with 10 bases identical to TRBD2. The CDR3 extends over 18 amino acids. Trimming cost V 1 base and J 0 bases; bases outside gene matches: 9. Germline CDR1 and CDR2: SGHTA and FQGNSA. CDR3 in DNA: TGTGCCAGCAGCTTAGAGCCTAGCGGGGGTCTAATCTCCTACGAGCAGTACTTC. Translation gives CASSLEPSGGLISYEQYF.

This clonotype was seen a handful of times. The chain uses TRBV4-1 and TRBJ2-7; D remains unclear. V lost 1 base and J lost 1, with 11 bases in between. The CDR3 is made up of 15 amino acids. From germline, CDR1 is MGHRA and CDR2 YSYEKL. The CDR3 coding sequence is TGCGCCAGCAGCCAAGGTTCGAGCGCATCCTACGAGCAGTACTTC. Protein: CASSQGSSASYEQYF.

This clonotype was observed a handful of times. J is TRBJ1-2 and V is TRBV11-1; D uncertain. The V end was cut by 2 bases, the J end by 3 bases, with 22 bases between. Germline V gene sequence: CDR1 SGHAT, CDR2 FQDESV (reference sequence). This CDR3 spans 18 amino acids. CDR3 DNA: TGTGCCAGCAGCTTAAATGGAAGGCCCTCGGGAGCTTACTATGGCTACACCTTC. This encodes CASSLNGRPSGAYYGYTF.

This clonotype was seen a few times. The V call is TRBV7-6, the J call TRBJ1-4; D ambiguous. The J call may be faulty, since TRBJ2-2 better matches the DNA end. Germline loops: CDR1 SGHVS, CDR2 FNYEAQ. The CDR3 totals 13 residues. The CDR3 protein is CASSLEVGQELFF. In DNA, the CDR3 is TGTGCCAGCAGCTTAGAAGTGGGCCAGGAGCTGTTTTTT.

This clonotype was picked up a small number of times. CDR3 DNA: TGTGCCAGTAGTCCGGGACGAATAATCTACACAGATACGCAGTATTTT. It encodes CASSPGRIIYTDTQYF. This sequence joins TRBV19 and TRBJ2-3; the D call may be TRBD1 or TRBD2 (5 bases each). The CDR3 has 16 amino acids. The V and J ends lost 5 bases and 2 bases respectively, with 17 bases between them. Germline loops: CDR1 LNHDA, CDR2 SQIVND (reference sequence).

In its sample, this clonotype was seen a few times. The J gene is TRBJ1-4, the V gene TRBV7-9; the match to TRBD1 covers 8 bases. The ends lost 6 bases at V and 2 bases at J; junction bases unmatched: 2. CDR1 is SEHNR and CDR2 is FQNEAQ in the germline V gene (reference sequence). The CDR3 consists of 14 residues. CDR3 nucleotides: TGTGCCAGCAGACACAGGGGGACTAATGAAAAACTGTTTTTT. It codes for CASRHRGTNEKLFF.

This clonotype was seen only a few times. CDR3 sequence (DNA): TGTGCCAGCATCGGCGGGACCGAGACTTATGGCTACACCTTC. Its protein product is CASIGGTETYGYTF. The V gene is TRBV6-1, the J gene TRBJ1-2; possibly TRBD1 for D (5 bases). This CDR3 spans 14 amino acids. Per the germline V gene, CDR1 is MNHNS and CDR2 is SASEGT. V lost 7 bases and J 5 bases, leaving 17 bases between the germline ends.

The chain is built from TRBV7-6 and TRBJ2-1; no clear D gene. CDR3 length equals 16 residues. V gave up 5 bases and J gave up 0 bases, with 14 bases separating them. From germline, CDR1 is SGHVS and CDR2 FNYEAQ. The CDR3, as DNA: TGTGCCAGCAGCCCTTCTTTTTCCGGCTCCTACAATGAGCAGTTCTTC. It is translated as CASSPSFSGSYNEQFF.

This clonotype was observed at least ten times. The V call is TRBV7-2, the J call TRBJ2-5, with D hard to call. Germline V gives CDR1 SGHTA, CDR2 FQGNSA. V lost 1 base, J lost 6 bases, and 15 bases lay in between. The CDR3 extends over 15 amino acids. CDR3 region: CASSLDSQVLKTQYF. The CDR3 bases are TGTGCCAGCAGCTTAGATAGCCAGGTCCTAAAGACCCAGTACTTC.

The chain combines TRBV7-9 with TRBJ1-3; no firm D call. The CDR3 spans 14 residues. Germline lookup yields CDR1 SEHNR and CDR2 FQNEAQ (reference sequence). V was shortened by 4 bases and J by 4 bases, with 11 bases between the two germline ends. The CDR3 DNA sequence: TGTGCCAGCAGCTCCGCTAAAGGAGGAAACACCATATATTTT. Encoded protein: CASSSAKGGNTIYF. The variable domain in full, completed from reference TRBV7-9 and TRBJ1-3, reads DTGVSQNPRHKITKRGQNVTFRCDPISEHNRLYWYRQTLGQGPEFLTYFQNEAQLEKSRLLSDRFSAERPKGSFSTLEIQRTEQGDSAMYLCASSSAKGGNTIYFGEGSWLTVV.

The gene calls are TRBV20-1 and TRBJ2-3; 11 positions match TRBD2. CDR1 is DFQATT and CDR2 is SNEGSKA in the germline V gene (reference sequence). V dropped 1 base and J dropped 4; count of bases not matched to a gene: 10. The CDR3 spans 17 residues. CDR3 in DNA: TGCAGTGCTAGAGGGTATTTGACTAGCGGGGTATCAGATACGCAGTATTTT. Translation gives CSARGYLTSGVSDTQYF.

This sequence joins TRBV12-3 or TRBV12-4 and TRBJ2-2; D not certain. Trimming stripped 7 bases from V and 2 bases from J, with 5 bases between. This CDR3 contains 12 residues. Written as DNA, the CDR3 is TGTGCCAGCACCCCTAACACCGGGGAGCTGTTTTTT. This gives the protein CASTPNTGELFF.

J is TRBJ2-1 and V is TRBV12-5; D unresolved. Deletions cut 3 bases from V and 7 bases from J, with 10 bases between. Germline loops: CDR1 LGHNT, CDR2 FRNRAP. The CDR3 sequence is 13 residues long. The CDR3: CASGLKIWNEQFF. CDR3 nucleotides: TGTGCTAGTGGTTTAAAAATATGGAATGAGCAGTTCTTC.

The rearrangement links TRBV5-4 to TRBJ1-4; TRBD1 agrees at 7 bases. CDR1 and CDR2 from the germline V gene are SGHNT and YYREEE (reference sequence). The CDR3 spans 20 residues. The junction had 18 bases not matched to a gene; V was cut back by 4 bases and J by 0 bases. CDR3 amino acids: CASSPGLGGGVDATNEKLFF. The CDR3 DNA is TGTGCCAGCAGCCCCGGTTTGGGAGGGGGCGTGGATGCAACTAATGAAAAACTGTTTTTT.

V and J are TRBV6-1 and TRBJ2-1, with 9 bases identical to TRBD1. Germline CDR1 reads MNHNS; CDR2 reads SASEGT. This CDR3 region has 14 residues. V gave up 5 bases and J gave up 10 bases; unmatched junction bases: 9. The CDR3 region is CASSRGTGRGEQFF. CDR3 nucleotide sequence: TGTGCCAGCAGTAGAGGGACAGGGAGAGGCGAGCAGTTCTTC.

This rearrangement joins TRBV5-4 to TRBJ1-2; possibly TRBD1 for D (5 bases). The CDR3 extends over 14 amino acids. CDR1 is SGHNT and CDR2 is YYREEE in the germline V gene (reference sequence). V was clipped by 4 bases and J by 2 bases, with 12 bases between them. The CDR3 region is CASSEWDGNYGYTF. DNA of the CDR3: TGTGCCAGCAGCGAATGGGACGGAAACTATGGCTACACCTTC.

The CDR3 loop is CASSSSRGTGQQETQYF. The CDR3 DNA sequence: TGTGCCAGCAGCTCCTCCAGGGGAACTGGACAACAAGAGACCCAGTACTTC. The chain joins TRBV5-5 to TRBJ2-5, with D possibly TRBD1 on 6 matching bases. CDR1 is SGHKS and CDR2 is YYEKEE in the germline V gene (reference sequence). CDR3 length: 17 residues. Trimming took 3 bases from V and 2 from J, leaving 20 bases between them.

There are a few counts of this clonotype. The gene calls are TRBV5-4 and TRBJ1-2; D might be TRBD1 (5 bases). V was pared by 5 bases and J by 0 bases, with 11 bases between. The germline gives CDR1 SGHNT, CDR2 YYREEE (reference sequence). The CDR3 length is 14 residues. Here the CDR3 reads CASRNRTPNYGYTF. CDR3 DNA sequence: TGTGCCAGCAGGAATAGGACACCTAACTATGGCTACACCTTC. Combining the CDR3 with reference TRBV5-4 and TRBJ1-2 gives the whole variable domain ETGVTQSPTHLIKTRGQQVTLRCSSQSGHNTVSWYQQALGQGPQFIFQYYREEENGRGNFPPRFSGLQFPNYSSELNVNALELDDSALYLCASRNRTPNYGYTFGSGTRLTVV.

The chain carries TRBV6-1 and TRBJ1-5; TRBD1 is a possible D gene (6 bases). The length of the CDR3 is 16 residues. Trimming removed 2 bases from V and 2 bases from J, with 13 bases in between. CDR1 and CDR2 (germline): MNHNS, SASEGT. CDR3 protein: CASSEYRGRGNQPQHF. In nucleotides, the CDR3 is TGTGCCAGCAGTGAATACCGGGGGCGAGGCAATCAGCCCCAGCATTTT.